This T cell receptor beta chain stems from a study of blood T cell repertoires in COVID-19. The J segment lost 2 bases and the V segment lost 5 bases, leaving 5 bases of the junction unmatched. The CDR3 covers 16 residues. Germline lookup yields CDR1 SGHRS and CDR2 YFSETQ. Libraries were prepared by immunoSEQ multiplex PCR; TCRdb keeps only in-frame clonotypes and omits some of them. The profile shows some 69,000 clones, roughly three quarters of them singletons. This rearrangement joins TRBV5-1 to TRBJ2-3, with 13 bases that match TRBD2. The TCR comes from a human donor in a cohort sampled during active COVID-19. The specimen sequenced was peripheral blood. The CDR3 region is CASRDGLAGDTDTQYF. For the CDR3, the DNA is TGCGCCAGCAGGGACGGACTAGCGGGGGACACAGATACGCAGTATTTT.